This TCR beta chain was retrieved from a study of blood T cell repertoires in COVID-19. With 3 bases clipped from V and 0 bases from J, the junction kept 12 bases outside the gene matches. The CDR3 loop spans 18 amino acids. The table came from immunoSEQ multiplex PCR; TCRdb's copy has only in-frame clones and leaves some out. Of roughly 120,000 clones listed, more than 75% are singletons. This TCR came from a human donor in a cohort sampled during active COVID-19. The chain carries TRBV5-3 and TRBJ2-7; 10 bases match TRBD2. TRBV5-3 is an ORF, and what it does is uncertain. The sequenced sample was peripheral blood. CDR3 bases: TGTGCCAGAAGCTGGACTCCAGCGGGAGGGCCCCACTCCTACGAGCAGTACTTC. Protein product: CARSWTPAGGPHSYEQYF.